What follows is one TCR beta chain and its context. Its cognate antigen has yet to be identified. Per-nucleotide qualities are absent, and no much larger clonotype sits a single base away. The data are from a study of blood T cell repertoires in COVID-19 (dated by TCRdb to the early 2020s). Describing the broader study: The collaborator samples originated in the United States, Italy and Spain and spanned the acute and convalescent phases of COVID-19. The prospective study material was composed of cDNA or gDNA derived from T cells, B-cell-depleted T cells, or PBMCs. Deeply sampled blood TCRbeta repertoires from subjects exposed to, actively infected with, or recovered from COVID-19 were included in the dataset. The repertoires were released in a freely available public database intended as a resource for research on the immune response to SARS-CoV-2. Samples came from the ongoing ImmuneRACE study (first 160 participants) plus 1,254 subjects from 6 global collaborators. The sample metadata nearly always contained a de-identified subject ID, COVID-19 status, age in years and sex. Where HLA class I and class II types were available, the types were taken from metadata supplied by the sample provider, not from assay-based typing.

CDR1 and CDR2 are read off the germline V gene (reference sequence) as SGHAT and FQDESV. The CDR3 numbers 16 residues from cysteine through phenylalanine. The read is trimmed to its CDR3 DNA, 48 bases read in frame from base 1. Germline trimming amounts to 5 bases on V and 4 bases on J, with 9 as the count of junction bases outside the gene matches. TCRbeta CDR3 regions were amplified from genomic DNA by means of the immunoSEQ Assay, a bias-controlled multiplex PCR. As for how the authors treated the data: Within the assay, amplification of reference gene primers was used to estimate how many nucleated cells each sample contained. To quantify the absolute abundance of each unique TCRbeta CDR3 rearrangement, sequence reads were collapsed and filtered. Productive Simpson clonality was computed per sample as the square root of Simpson's diversity index over productive rearrangements. TCRdb took over this immuneACCESS table, retaining in-frame rearrangements with V and J assigned. Such tables are incomplete; in checked studies, under half of the missing clones stem from an unresolved V gene, and the remainder is unexplained. That table is the source of V, J and clone size, and D and trimming were worked out from the DNA. Counted in this sample were about 360,000 clones; approximately 82% of them appeared once. Of the sample, 2.5% to 3.5% falls within the top ten clones.

Each collaborating institution followed its own protocols to collect whole blood in K2EDTA tubes. For TCRbeta analysis, collaborators shipped samples as frozen whole blood, isolated PBMCs, or DNA extracted from either of those sample types. General study outcomes and caveats: How much clinical and demographic metadata was included differed by source and by participant, and the metadata was provided uncurated.

The chain is made from TRBV11-1 and TRBJ2-5; 11 central bases correspond to TRBD2. The sequence was obtained from a young man with active or convalescent COVID-19. The specimen sequenced was peripheral blood. The DNA reads TGTGCCAGCAGCGTTCTAGCGGGGGGTACCCTAGAGACCCAGTACTTC. This sequence encodes CASSVLAGGTLETQYF.